This T cell receptor beta chain was identified during a study of response to subunit inactivated influenza vaccine. General study results and limits: It was the authors' suggestion that each seasonal influenza vaccination recruits few new T cells.

TCRdb fed the RT-PCR reads into MiXCR, producing one record per CDR3 protein. Altogether under 550,000 distinct CDR3 sequences are present, approximately 7.7% being singletons, with the ten largest covering under 15%. Regarding this clonotype: Its antigen is currently unknown.

Germline-derived CDR1 and CDR2 are SGHTA and FQGNSA. The CDR3 has 14 residues. With 5 bases removed from V and 1 base from J, the gap between germline ends came to 9 bases. The V call is TRBV7-2, the J call TRBJ1-5, with D hard to call. The origin of this receptor is a man aged 50-75 years who received an inactivated influenza vaccine. The sequencing here drew on PBMCs from blood, taken roughly 24 months after vaccination. This CDR3 is CASSLGWSNQPQHF. The CDR3 region has the DNA TGTGCCAGCAGCCTAGGGTGGAGCAATCAGCCCCAGCATTTT. Full variable domain (remainder filled in from reference TRBV7-2 and TRBJ1-5): GAGVSQSPSNKVTEKGKDVELRCDPISGHTALYWYRQSLGQGLEFLIYFQGNSAPDKSGLPSDRFSAERTGGSVSTLTIQRTQQEDSAVYLCASSLGWSNQPQHFGDGTRLSIL.